The text below deals with one T cell receptor (beta chain). Its specificity is unknown. This entry belongs to a study of a mutant IDH1 vaccine in newly diagnosed glioma. The overall study: The first vaccination came 4-6 weeks after radiotherapy alone, or with temozolomide cycles. A roughly 62% male, approximately 38% female split and a mean age of about 40 years characterized treated patients.

Assay: immunoSEQ multiplex PCR; the TCRdb copy retains only in-frame clones and omits some. Among 56,000 or so clones listed, around three quarters were seen once. As for time point: week 47, end of study. Every single dose of the vaccine, 300 ug of mutant IDH1 20-mer peptide, came with topical imiquimod. The J segment lost 5 bases and the V segment lost 1 base, leaving 4 bases of the junction unmatched. The CDR3 length is 15 residues. Germline V lookup: CDR1 SEHNR, CDR2 FQNEAQ (reference sequence). Sequenced material: PBMCs, taken from a glioma patient whose treatment included an IDH1 peptide vaccine. The clonotype comes from a man aged 45 to 65 with glioma. The chain carries TRBV7-9 and TRBJ2-1; the match to TRBD1 covers 8 bases. The DNA of the CDR3 is TGTGCCAGCAGCTTAGTAAGGACAGGGCACAATGAGCAGTTCTTC. Translation gives CASSLVRTGHNEQFF.